This T cell receptor (beta chain) came from a study of beta chain features in type 1 diabetes. Findings and caveats of the study: Comparison showed that naive, central memory and Treg TCRB repertoires appeared more similar among patients than among healthy donors. All four CD4+ subsets from Type 1 diabetes patients carried moderately but significantly shorter TCRB CDR3s. Small HLA sub-analyses could not settle whether HLA shapes TCRB rearrangement.

The entirety of the isolated RNA underwent reverse transcription, so expressed TCRB transcripts were sequenced. Mean read depth for naive, central memory and regulatory T cell samples was about 3.4 million reads. Libraries were prepared by immunoSEQ multiplex PCR; TCRdb keeps only in-frame clonotypes and omits some of them. The sample has some 360,000 clones, around 10% seen once. The CDR3 is 14 amino acids. Trimming removed 5 bases from V and 4 bases from J, with 14 bases in between. Germline V CDR1 and CDR2: MDHEN, SYDVKM. This clone was counted a few times. The antigen is unknown. The sample taken for sequencing was central memory CD4+ T cells from blood. The receptor's source is a man aged 25 to 40 with type 1 diabetes. The chain combines TRBV28 with TRBJ1-2, with D maybe TRBD1 (6 bases). The CDR3 loop reads CASSRTGLRYGYTF. CDR3 in DNA: TGTGCCAGCAGTCGTACAGGGTTGCGCTATGGCTACACCTTC.